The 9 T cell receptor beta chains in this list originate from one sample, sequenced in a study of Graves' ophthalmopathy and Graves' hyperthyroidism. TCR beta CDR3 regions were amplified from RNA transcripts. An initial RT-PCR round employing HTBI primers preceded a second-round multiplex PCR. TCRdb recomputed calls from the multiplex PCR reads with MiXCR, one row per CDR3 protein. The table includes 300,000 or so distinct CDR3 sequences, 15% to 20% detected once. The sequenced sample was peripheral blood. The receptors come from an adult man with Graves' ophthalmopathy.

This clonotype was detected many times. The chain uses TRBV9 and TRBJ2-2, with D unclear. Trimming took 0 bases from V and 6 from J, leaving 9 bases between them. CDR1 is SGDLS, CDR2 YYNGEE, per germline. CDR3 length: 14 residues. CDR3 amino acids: CASSVGADSGELFF. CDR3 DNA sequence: TGTGCCAGCAGCGTAGGGGCAGATTCCGGGGAGCTGTTTTTT.

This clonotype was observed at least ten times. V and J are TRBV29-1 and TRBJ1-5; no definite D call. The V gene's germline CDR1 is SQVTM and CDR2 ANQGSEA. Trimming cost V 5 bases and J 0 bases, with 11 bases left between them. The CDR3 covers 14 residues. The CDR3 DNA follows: TGCAGCGTTCTAACCCTCAATAGCAATCAGCCCCAGCATTTT. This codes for CSVLTLNSNQPQHF.

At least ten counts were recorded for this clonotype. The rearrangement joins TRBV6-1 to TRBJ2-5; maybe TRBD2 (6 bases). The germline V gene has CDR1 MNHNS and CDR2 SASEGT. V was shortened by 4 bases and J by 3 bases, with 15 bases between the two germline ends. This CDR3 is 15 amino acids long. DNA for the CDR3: TGTGCCAGCAGTGGCGGCGGCGGACTAAAAGAGACCCAGTACTTC. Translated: CASSGGGGLKETQYF.

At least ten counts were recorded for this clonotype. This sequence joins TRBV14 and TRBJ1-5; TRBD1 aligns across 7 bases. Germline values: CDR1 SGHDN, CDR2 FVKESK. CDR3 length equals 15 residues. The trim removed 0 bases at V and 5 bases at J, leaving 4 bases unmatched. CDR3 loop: CASSQDQQGHQPQHF. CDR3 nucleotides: TGTGCCAGCAGCCAAGATCAACAGGGGCATCAGCCCCAGCATTTT.

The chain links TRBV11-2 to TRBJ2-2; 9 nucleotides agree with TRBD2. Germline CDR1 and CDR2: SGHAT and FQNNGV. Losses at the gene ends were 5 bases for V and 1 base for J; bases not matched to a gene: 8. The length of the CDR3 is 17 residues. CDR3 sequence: CASSPRAGGMNTGELFF. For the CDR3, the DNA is TGTGCCAGCAGCCCACGGGCGGGGGGGATGAACACCGGGGAGCTGTTTTTT. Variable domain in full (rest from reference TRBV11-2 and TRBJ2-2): EAGVAQSPRYKIIEKRQSVAFWCNPISGHATLYWYQQILGQGPKLLIQFQNNGVVDDSQLPKDRFSAERLKGVDSTLKIQPAKLEDSAVYLCASSPRAGGMNTGELFFGEGSRLTVL.

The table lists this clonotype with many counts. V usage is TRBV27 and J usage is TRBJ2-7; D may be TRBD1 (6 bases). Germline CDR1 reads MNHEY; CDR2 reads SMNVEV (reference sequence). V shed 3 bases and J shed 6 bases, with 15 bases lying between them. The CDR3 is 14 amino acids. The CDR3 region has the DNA TGTGCCAGCAGTTTGGCAGGGGCACTTCCCGAGCAGTACTTC. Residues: CASSLAGALPEQYF.

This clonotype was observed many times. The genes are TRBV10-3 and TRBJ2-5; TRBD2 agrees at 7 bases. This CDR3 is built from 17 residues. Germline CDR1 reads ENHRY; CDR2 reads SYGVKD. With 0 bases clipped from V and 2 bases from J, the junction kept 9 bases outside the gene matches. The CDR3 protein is CAISESKAGSTQETQYF. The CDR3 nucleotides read TGTGCCATCAGTGAGTCGAAAGCGGGGAGCACGCAAGAGACCCAGTACTTC.

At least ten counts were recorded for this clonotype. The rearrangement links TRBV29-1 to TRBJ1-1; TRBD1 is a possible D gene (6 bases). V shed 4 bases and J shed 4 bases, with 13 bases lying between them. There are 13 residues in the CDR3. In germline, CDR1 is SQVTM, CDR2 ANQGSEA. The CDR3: CSVVPGVGTEAFF. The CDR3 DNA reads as TGCAGCGTTGTACCAGGGGTCGGCACTGAAGCTTTCTTT.

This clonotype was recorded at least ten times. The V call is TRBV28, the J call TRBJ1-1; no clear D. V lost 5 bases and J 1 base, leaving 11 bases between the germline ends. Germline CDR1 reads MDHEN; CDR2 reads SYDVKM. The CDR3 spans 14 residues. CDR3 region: CASSPTLRNTEAFF. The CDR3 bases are TGTGCCAGCAGTCCGACCCTCAGGAACACTGAAGCTTTCTTT.